This TCR beta chain was retrieved from a study of tumor T cells in aggressive B-cell lymphoma (dated by TCRdb to 2016 to 2017). At the junction V is shortened by 5 bases and J by 4 bases; bases outside the gene matches: 12. The CDR3 runs 16 amino acids, cysteine and phenylalanine included. Of all the DNA, just the CDR3 is kept, 48 bases in frame from base 1. Based on the germline V gene (reference sequence), the CDR1 and CDR2 sequences are SEHNR and FQNEAQ. A note on this clone: Its cognate antigen has yet to be identified. Within one base of it there is no much larger clone, and no base qualities were kept.

Preparation of the library involved the immunoSEQ multiplex PCR assay. TCRdb stores this immuneACCESS table with in-frame sequences only. Part of the clones is absent; in the studies checked, under half of the shortfall reflects unresolved V genes, and no reason is known for the rest. The sample table records fewer than 6,500 clones; roughly 87% of these occur just once. Clones ranked in the top ten supply roughly 3% of the sample. This sequence uses TRBV7-9 and TRBJ2-7; TRBD2 fits 9 bases in the junction. Material: tumor tissue. The receptor was isolated from an adult with diffuse large B cell lymphoma. For the CDR3, the sequence is CASSPAGGGGTYEQYF. Here is the DNA: TGTGCCAGCAGCCCGGCGGGAGGGGGAGGGACTTACGAGCAGTACTTC.